What follows are 16 T cell receptor beta chains derived from one specimen sequenced in a study of cytomegalovirus exposure and HLA in healthy donors. Primers included in the PCR were 60 Vbeta and 13 Jbeta primers. Profiling relied on immunoSEQ multiplex PCR, and the TCRdb table lists in-frame clones only, not all of them. Here the sample spans about 190,000 clones, roughly 77% being singletons. The sequenced material came from PBMCs. All receptors derive from a woman aged 25 to 39 in good health and CMV-seropositive.

The rearrangement links TRBV2 to TRBJ2-7, with a tentative D call TRBD2 (6 bases). V was pared by 9 bases and J by 6 bases, with 18 bases between. The CDR3 is made up of 13 amino acids. The germline gives CDR1 SNHLY, CDR2 FYNNEI. CDR3 amino acids: CASRRESEGEQYF. The CDR3 region has the DNA TGTGCCAGTCGACGGGAGAGCGAGGGCGAGCAGTACTTC.

This clone was seen more than once but under ten times. The chain has TRBV2 and TRBJ1-4, with D possibly being TRBD1 (5 bases). The V gene's germline CDR1 is SNHLY and CDR2 FYNNEI. V was clipped by 6 bases and J by 0 bases, with 8 bases between them. There are 14 residues in the CDR3. CDR3 DNA: TGTGCCAGCAGGCGGACATCAACTAATGAAAAACTGTTTTTT. Encoded protein: CASRRTSTNEKLFF.

The J gene is TRBJ2-7, the V gene TRBV7-9; 9 nucleotides match TRBD1. CDR1 SEHNR and CDR2 FQNEAQ come from the germline V gene (reference sequence). Unmatched junction bases numbered 14, after V lost 5 bases and J lost 3 bases. The CDR3 totals 17 residues. CDR3 sequence (DNA): TGTGCCAGCAGCACTAGAGGGGGGGGACAGGGAGGCTACGAGCAGTACTTC. As protein: CASSTRGGGQGGYEQYF.

J is TRBJ1-1 and V is TRBV10-1; D perhaps matches TRBD1 (5 bases). This CDR3 spans 13 amino acids. Germline V gene sequence: CDR1 WNHNN, CDR2 SYGVQD (reference sequence). The V and J ends lost 4 bases and 1 base respectively, with 7 bases between them. This chain's CDR3 is CASSAGGNTEAFF. Here the CDR3 DNA reads TGCGCCAGCAGTGCGGGGGGGAACACTGAAGCTTTCTTT.

The gene calls are TRBV19 and TRBJ1-1; D is possibly TRBD1 (5 bases). The length of the CDR3 is 12 residues. Trimming pared 11 bases from V and 7 bases from J, leaving 17 bases between. CDR1 and CDR2 from the germline V gene are LNHDA and SQIVND (reference sequence). Here the CDR3 reads CAVKWGGNEAFF. The CDR3 DNA is TGTGCCGTTAAATGGGGGGGGAATGAAGCTTTCTTT.

Details on this clone: At one of its ends the junction is not consistent with the germline gene, which may arise from a read error. The chain employs TRBV7-9 and TRBJ2-2, with 14 positions matching TRBD2. This CDR3 contains 16 residues. Germline assignment: CDR1 SEHNR and CDR2 FQNEAQ (reference sequence). The CDR3 DNA sequence: TGTTCCAGCAGCTCCGGGACTAGCGGGAGTCCAGGGGAGCTGTTTTTT. Translation: CSSSSGTSGSPGELFF.

This clone showed up just a few times. The rearrangement links TRBV5-6 to TRBJ2-7, with D possibly matching TRBD1 (5 bases). This CDR3 comprises 14 residues. Germline assignment: CDR1 SGHDT and CDR2 YYEEEE. V gave up 4 bases and J gave up 5 bases, with 16 bases separating them. The CDR3 bases are TGTGCCAGCAGCAGGGGCGGAGAGGTCAACGAGCAGTACTTC. This sequence encodes CASSRGGEVNEQYF.

This chain joins TRBV10-3 and TRBJ2-7, with 7 bases that match TRBD2. Germline V gene sequence: CDR1 ENHRY, CDR2 SYGVKD. The ends lost 4 bases at V and 0 bases at J; junction bases unmatched: 6. This CDR3 has 15 residues. The CDR3 loop reads CAISGSGTTSYEQYF. In DNA, the CDR3 is TGTGCCATCAGTGGATCCGGGACTACCTCCTACGAGCAGTACTTC.

This chain links TRBV7-9 with TRBJ2-7; 8 nucleotides match TRBD2. This CDR3 comprises 13 residues. Germline V gene data show CDR1 as SEHNR and CDR2 as FQNEAQ (reference sequence). With 5 bases clipped from V and 6 bases from J, the junction kept 6 bases outside the gene matches. As DNA, the CDR3 is TGTGCCAGCAGCCCGAGACTAGCGCTCGAGCAGTACTTC. Encoded protein: CASSPRLALEQYF.

The genes are TRBV19 and TRBJ1-5; D is unclear. Trimming took 6 bases from V and 1 from J, leaving 7 bases between them. CDR3 length: 13 amino acids. Germline CDR1 is LNHDA and CDR2 is SQIVND (reference sequence). The chain's CDR3 is CASSRGSNQPQHF. DNA for the CDR3: TGTGCCAGTAGCCGGGGAAGCAATCAGCCCCAGCATTTT.

This clone was recorded a few times. The genes are TRBV6-5 and TRBJ2-2; possibly TRBD2 for D (5 bases). Trimming shortened V by 2 bases and J by 5 bases, and 6 bases separated the two germline ends. This CDR3 is built from 13 residues. Germline V gene data show CDR1 as MNHEY and CDR2 as SVGAGI. This CDR3 reads CASSYGETGELFF. The CDR3 nucleotides are TGTGCCAGCAGTTACGGGGAGACCGGGGAGCTGTTTTTT.

The gene calls are TRBV18 and TRBJ2-7; D unclear. There are 13 residues in the CDR3. Trimming shortened V by 2 bases and J by 2 bases, and 7 bases separated the two germline ends. Germline V CDR1 and CDR2: KGHSH, LQKENI. In nucleotides, the CDR3 is TGTGCCAGCTCACCAACTCACGCCTACGAGCAGTACTTC. Translated: CASSPTHAYEQYF.

The sample holds one count of this clone. The genes are TRBV14 and TRBJ2-7; D possibly corresponds to TRBD2 (6 bases). Trimming shortened V by 3 bases and J by 2 bases, and 14 bases separated the two germline ends. Germline CDR1 reads SGHDN; CDR2 reads FVKESK. The CDR3 covers 15 residues. The CDR3 here is CASSQGTSGTYEQYF. In DNA form, the CDR3 reads TGTGCCAGCAGCCAGGGGACTTCGGGGACCTACGAGCAGTACTTC. The full variable domain, with the rest looked up from reference TRBV14 and TRBJ2-7, is EAGVTQFPSHSVIEKGQTVTLRCDPISGHDNLYWYRRVMGKEIKFLLHFVKESKQDESGMPNNRFLAERTGGTYSTLKVQPAELEDSGVYFCASSQGTSGTYEQYFGPGTRLTVT.

This clone was seen a handful of times. The rearrangement joins TRBV4-1 to TRBJ1-1; possibly TRBD1 for D (5 bases). The CDR3 is made up of 15 amino acids. V lost 2 bases and J 5 bases, leaving 15 bases between the germline ends. The germline gives CDR1 MGHRA, CDR2 YSYEKL. CDR3: CASSQKRGAGTEAFF. CDR3 coding DNA: TGCGCCAGCAGCCAAAAAAGGGGAGCGGGTACTGAAGCTTTCTTT.

The chain couples TRBV28 to TRBJ1-1; D unclear. V lost 10 bases and J lost 0, with 15 bases in between. The CDR3 spans 14 residues. In germline, CDR1 is MDHEN, CDR2 SYDVKM. The CDR3 coding sequence is TGTGCCACCGCGGCCCCCTCCATGAACACTGAAGCTTTCTTT. Encoded protein: CATAAPSMNTEAFF.

The chain combines TRBV14 with TRBJ2-1; the match to TRBD2 covers 9 bases. The J segment lost 6 bases and the V segment lost 0 bases, leaving 3 bases of the junction unmatched. The germline V gene encodes CDR1 SGHDN and CDR2 FVKESK. There are 15 residues in the CDR3. The CDR3 loop reads CASSQEVAGANEQFF. The CDR3 DNA reads as TGTGCCAGCAGCCAAGAGGTAGCGGGAGCCAATGAGCAGTTCTTC.